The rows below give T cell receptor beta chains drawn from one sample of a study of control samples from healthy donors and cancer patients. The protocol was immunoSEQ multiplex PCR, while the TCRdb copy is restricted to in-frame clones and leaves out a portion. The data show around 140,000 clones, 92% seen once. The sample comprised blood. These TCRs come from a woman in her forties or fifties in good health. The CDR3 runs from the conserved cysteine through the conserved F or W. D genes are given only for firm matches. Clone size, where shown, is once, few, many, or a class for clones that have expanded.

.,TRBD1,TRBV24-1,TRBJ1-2,CATSAEQGGTYGYTF,TGTGCCACCAGTGCCGAACAGGGGGGAACCTATGGCTACACCTTC
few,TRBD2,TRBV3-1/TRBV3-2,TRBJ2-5,CASKGLAGGQETQYF,TGTGCCAGCAAAGGACTAGCGGGAGGACAAGAGACCCAGTACTTC
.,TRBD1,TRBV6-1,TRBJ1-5,CASSEAFGRGFNQPQHF,TGTGCCAGCAGTGAAGCCTTCGGCAGGGGGTTCAATCAGCCCCAGCATTTT
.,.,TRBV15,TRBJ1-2,CATSRAQGLVGYTF,TGTGCCACCAGCAGAGCACAGGGACTCGTTGGCTACACCTTC
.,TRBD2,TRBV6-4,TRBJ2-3,CASSPSPGEGHTQYF,TGTGCCAGCAGTCCCAGCCCCGGGGAGGGGCATACGCAGTATTTT
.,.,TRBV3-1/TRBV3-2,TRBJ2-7,CASSQGHEQYF,TGTGCCAGCAGCCAAGGTCACGAGCAGTACTTC
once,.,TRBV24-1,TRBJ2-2,CATSDSRNLRRTGELFF,TGTGCCACCAGTGATTCCCGCAACCTACGGAGGACCGGGGAGCTGTTTTTT
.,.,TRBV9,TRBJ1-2,CASSVEGSNYGYTF,TGTGCCAGCAGCGTAGAGGGCAGCAACTATGGCTACACCTTC
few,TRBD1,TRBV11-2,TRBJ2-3,CASSSLDRGSTDTQYF,TGTGCCAGCAGCTCACTGGACAGGGGAAGTACAGATACGCAGTATTTT
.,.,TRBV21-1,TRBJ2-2,CASSKDKGGLEGLRDTGELFF,TGTGCCAGCAGCAAAGATAAAGGTGGCTTGGAGGGGTTGCGGGACACCGGGGAGCTGTTTTTT
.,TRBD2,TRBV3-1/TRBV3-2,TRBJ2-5,CASSLHGRGMETQYF,TGTGCCAGCAGCCTCCACGGGAGGGGGATGGAGACCCAGTACTTC
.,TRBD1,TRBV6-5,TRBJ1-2,CASNDDRGGYTF,TGTGCCAGCAACGACGACAGGGGAGGCTACACCTTC
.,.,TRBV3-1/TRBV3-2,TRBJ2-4,CASSQGPVTPSLNIQYF,TGTGCCAGCAGCCAAGGGCCCGTGACTCCTAGTCTAAACATTCAGTACTTC
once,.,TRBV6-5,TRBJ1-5,CASSFGRGNQPQHF,TGTGCCAGCAGCTTTGGACGAGGAAACCAGCCCCAGCATTTT
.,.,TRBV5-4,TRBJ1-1,CASSSEWTEAFF,TGTGCCAGCAGCTCGGAGTGGACTGAAGCTTTCTTT
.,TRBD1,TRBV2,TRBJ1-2,CASSEWRGPTNYGYTF,TGTGCCAGCAGTGAATGGAGGGGGCCAACTAACTATGGCTACACCTTC
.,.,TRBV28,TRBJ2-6,CASSGSGQYHSGANVLTF,TGTGCCAGCAGCGGCTCGGGGCAGTACCACTCTGGGGCCAACGTCCTGACTTTC
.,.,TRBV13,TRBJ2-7,CASSLTGEQYF,TGTGCCAGCAGCCTGACCGGGGAGCAGTACTTC
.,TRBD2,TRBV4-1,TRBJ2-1,CASSQIFRTSGRVGSYNEQFF,TGCGCCAGCAGCCAAATCTTCCGGACTAGCGGGAGGGTTGGCTCCTACAATGAGCAGTTCTTC
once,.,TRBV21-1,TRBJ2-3,CASSNLPDPPTDTQYF,TGTGCCAGCAGCAATCTACCGGACCCTCCCACAGATACGCAGTATTTT
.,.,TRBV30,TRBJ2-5,CAWSGLDFGETQYF,TGTGCCTGGAGTGGACTAGATTTTGGAGAGACCCAGTACTTC
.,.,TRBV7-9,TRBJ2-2,CASSLVGRATGELFF,TGTGCCAGCAGCTTAGTAGGCAGGGCCACCGGGGAGCTGTTTTTT
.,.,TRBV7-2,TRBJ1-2,CASSPTPSANYGYTF,TGTGCCAGCAGCCCCACACCGTCAGCTAACTATGGCTACACCTTC
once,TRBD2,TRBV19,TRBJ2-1,CASSIGGTSGYNEQFF,TGTGCCAGTAGTATCGGCGGGACTAGCGGCTACAATGAGCAGTTCTTC
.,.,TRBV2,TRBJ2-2,CASSVLENGELFF,TGTGCCAGCAGTGTACTGGAGAACGGGGAGCTGTTTTTT
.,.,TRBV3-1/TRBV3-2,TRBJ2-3,CASSQDSSGGTQYF,TGTGCCAGCAGCCAGGACTCATCCGGCGGAACGCAGTATTTT
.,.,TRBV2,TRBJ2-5,CASSGEGLETQYF,TGTGCCAGCAGTGGAGAGGGGTTGGAGACCCAGTACTTC
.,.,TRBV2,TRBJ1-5,CASTEIGGQPQHF,TGTGCCAGCACCGAGATTGGGGGTCAGCCCCAGCATTTT
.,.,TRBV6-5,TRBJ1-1,CASSRPGAPEAFF,TGTGCCAGCAGTAGACCAGGAGCTCCTGAAGCTTTCTTT
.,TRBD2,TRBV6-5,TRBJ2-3,CASSPSGVTDTQYF,TGTGCCAGCAGTCCTAGCGGGGTCACAGATACGCAGTATTTT
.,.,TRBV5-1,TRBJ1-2,CASSQTGERGYTF,TGCGCCAGCAGCCAGACTGGGGAACGGGGCTACACCTTC
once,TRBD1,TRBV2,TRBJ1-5,CASSERGRGRDQPQHF,TGTGCCAGCAGTGAAAGGGGCAGGGGGCGAGATCAGCCCCAGCATTTT
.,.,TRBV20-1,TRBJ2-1,CSAGTLEQFF,TGCAGTGCTGGGACATTAGAGCAGTTCTTC
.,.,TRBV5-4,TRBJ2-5,CASSLEAGEGAETQYF,TGTGCCAGCAGCTTGGAAGCGGGAGAGGGGGCAGAGACCCAGTACTTC
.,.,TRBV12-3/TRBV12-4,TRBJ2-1,CASSPLGANEQFF,TGTGCCAGCAGCCCCCTGGGGGCCAATGAGCAGTTCTTC
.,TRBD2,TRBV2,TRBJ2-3,CASRRLATGTDTQYF,TGTGCCAGCAGACGACTAGCGACCGGCACAGATACGCAGTATTTT
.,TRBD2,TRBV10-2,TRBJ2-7,CAILGVAGNSYEQYF,TGCGCCATCCTGGGAGTAGCGGGGAACTCCTACGAGCAGTACTTC